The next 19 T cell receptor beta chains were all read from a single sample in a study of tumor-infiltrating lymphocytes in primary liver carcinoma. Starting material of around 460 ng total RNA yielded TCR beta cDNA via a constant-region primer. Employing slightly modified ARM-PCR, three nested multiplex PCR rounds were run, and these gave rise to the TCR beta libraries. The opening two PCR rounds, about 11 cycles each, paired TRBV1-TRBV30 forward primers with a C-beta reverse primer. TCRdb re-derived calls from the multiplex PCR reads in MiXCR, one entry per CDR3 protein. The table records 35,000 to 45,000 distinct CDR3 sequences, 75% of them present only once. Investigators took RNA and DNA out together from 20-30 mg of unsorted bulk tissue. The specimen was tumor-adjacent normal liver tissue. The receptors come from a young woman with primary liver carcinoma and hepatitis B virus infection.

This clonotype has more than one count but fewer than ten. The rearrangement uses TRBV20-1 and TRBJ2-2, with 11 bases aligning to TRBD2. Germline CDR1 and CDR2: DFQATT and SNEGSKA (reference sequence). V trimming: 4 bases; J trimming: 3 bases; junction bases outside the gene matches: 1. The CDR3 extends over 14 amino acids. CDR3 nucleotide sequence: TGCAGTGCTAATAGCGGGAGGGACACCGGGGAGCTGTTTTTT. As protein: CSANSGRDTGELFF.

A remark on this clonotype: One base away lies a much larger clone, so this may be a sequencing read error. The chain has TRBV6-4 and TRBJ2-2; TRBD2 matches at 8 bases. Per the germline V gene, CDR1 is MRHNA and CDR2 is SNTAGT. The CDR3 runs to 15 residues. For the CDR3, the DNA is TGTGCCAGCAGTGACTCTAGCGGGAACACCGGGGAGCTGTCTTTT. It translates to CASSDSSGNTGELSF.

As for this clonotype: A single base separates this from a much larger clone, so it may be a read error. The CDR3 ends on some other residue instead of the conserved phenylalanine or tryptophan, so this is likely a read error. CDR3 region: CASSASGSKYEQYL. For the CDR3, the DNA is TGCGCCAGCAGTGCGAGCGGGAGTAAGTACGAGCAGTACCTC. The chain carries TRBV10-2 and TRBJ2-7; 8 nucleotides match TRBD2. Germline CDR1 WSHSY, CDR2 SAAADI. The trim removed 4 bases at V and 4 bases at J, leaving 6 bases unmatched. This CDR3 is built from 14 residues.

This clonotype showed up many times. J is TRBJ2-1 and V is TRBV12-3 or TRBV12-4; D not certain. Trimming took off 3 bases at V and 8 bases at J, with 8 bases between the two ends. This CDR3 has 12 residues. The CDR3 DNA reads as TGTGCCAGCAGTTTCTATGAAGATGAGCAGTTCTTC. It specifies CASSFYEDEQFF.

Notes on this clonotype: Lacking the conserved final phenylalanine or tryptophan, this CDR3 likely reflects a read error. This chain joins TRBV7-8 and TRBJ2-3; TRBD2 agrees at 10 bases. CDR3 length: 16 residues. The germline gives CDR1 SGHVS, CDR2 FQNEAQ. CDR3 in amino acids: CTISLGAGGSGDTQYL. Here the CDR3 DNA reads TGTACCATCAGCTTAGGAGCGGGAGGGTCTGGTGATACGCAGTATCTT.

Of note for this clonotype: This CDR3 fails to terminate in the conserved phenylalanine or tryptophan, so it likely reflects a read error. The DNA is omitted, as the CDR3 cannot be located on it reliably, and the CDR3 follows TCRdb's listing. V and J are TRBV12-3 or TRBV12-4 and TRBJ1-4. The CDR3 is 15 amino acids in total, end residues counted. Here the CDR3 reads CASSFHGTMNEKPFS.

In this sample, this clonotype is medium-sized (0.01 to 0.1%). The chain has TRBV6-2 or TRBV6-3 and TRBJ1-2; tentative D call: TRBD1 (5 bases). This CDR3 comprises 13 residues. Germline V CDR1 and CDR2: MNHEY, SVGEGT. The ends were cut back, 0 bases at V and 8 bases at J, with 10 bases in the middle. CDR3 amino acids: CASSYSGRVGYTF. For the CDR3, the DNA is TGTGCCAGCAGTTACTCCGGCAGGGTCGGCTACACCTTC.

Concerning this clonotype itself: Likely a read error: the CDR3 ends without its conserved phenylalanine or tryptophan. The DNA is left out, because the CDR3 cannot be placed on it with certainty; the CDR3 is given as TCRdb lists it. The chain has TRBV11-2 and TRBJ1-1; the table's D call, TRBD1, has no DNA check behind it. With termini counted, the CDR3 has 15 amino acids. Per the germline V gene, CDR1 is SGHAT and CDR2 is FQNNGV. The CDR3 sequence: CASNPGTGWDTKTFL.

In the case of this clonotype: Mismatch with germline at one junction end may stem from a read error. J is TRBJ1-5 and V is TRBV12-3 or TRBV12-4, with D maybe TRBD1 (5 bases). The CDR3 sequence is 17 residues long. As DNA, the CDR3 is TGTGCCTGCAGTTGGACCGGGACCTTCTATAGCAATCAGCCCCAGCATTTT. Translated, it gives CACSWTGTFYSNQPQHF.

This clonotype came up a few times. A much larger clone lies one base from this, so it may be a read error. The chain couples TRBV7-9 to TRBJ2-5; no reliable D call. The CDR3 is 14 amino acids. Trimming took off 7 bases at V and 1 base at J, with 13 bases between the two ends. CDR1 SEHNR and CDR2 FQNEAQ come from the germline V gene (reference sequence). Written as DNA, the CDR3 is TGTGCCAGCAACTCGACTGGACGCCAAGAGACCCAGTACTTC. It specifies CASNSTGRQETQYF.

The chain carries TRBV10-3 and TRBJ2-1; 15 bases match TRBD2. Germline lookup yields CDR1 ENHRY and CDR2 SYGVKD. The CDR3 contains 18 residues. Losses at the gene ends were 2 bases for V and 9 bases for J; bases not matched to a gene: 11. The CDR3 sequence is CAISEPGGLAGGMREQFF. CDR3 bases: TGTGCCATCAGTGAGCCTGGGGGACTAGCGGGAGGAATGCGTGAGCAGTTCTTC.

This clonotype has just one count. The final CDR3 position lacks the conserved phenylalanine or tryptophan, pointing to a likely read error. As DNA, the CDR3 is TGTGCCAGCAGCTTGTTTGGAGGGGGAACAAAATACAATGAGCAGTTCTTA. Amino acids: CASSLFGGGTKYNEQFL. This rearrangement joins TRBV5-4 to TRBJ2-1, with D perhaps matching TRBD1 or TRBD2 (6 bases each). From germline, CDR1 is SGHNT and CDR2 YYREEE (reference sequence). The CDR3 spans 17 residues. V lost 1 base and J lost 4, with 18 bases in between.

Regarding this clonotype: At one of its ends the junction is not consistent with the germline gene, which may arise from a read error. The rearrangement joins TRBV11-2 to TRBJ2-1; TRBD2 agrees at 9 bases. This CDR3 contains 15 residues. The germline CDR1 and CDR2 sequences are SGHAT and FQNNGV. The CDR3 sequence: CASSLYGGRAFEQFF. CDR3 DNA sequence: TGTGCCAGTAGCTTGTATGGCGGGAGGGCTTTTGAGCAGTTCTTC.

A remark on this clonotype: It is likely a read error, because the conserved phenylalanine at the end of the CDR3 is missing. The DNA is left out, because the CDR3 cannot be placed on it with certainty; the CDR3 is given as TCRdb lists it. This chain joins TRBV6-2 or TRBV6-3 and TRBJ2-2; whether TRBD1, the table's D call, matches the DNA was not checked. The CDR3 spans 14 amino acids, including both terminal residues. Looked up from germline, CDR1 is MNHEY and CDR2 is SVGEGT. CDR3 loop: CASKGQGETGELFL.

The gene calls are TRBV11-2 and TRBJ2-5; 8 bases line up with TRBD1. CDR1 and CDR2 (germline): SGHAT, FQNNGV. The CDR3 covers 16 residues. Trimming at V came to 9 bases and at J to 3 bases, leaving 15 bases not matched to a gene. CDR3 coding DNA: TGTGCCAGTAGCACAGGAACAGGGGGTGCGAAAGAGACCCAGTACTTC. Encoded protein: CASSTGTGGAKETQYF.

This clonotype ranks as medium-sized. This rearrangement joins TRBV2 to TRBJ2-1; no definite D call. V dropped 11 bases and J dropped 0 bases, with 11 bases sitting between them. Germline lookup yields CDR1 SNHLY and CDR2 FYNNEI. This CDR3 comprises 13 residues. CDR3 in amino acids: CAGLVSSYNEQFF. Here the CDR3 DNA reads TGTGCCGGTCTAGTCAGCTCCTACAATGAGCAGTTCTTC.

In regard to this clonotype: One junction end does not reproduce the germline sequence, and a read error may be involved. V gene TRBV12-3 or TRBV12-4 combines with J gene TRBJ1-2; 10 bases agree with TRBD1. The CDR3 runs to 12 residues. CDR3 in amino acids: CAIGQGVDGYTF. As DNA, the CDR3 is TGTGCCATCGGACAGGGGGTCGATGGCTACACTTTC.

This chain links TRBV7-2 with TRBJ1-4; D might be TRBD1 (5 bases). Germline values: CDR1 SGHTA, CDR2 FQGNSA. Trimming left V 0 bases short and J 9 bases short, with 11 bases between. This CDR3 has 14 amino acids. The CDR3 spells CASSLAGDGKKLFF. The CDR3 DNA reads TGTGCCAGCAGCTTAGCAGGGGATGGGAAAAAACTGTTTTTT.

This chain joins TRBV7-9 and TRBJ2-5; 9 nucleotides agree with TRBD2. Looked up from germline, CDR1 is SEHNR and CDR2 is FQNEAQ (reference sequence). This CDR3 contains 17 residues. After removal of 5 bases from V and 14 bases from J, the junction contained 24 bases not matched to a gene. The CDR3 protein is CASSPTRLAVGRETPYF. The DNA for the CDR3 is TGTGCCAGCAGCCCAACAAGACTAGCGGTAGGGCGGGAGACCCCATACTTC.